This TCR beta chain was retrieved from a study of shared clonotypes between healthy human individuals. Sorted-subset replicate PCR reactions were performed with approximately 200 ng DNA, corresponding to roughly 31,000 T cell genomes. Some clones are missing from TCRdb's copy, which holds only in-frame ones; the method was immunoSEQ multiplex PCR. This table has millions of clones, around nine tenths appearing once. Points from the study as a whole: Non-shared clonotypes displayed generation probabilities falling below those of clonotypes present in all four donors.

With respect to this clone: What it binds is not known.

Germline trimming cut 2 bases from V and 2 bases from J; bases unmatched to any gene: 8. The CDR3 consists of 18 residues. Germline assignment: CDR1 MGHRA and CDR2 YSYEKL. The chain employs TRBV4-1 and TRBJ2-1; 11 bases are shared with TRBD2. The clonotype originates from a young man in good health. Sequenced material: naive CD4+ T cells sorted from blood. Subset of the sample: CD45RA+ positively selected. Here the CDR3 DNA reads TGCGCCAGCAGCCAAAGCCTAGCGGGAGGCCCGACCTACAATGAGCAGTTCTTC. Its translation is CASSQSLAGGPTYNEQFF.